This TCR beta chain was recorded in a study of OX40 agonist ivuxolimab in advanced cancers. Clones were sequenced by immunoSEQ multiplex PCR, and TCRdb holds only the in-frame ones, with some missing. The sample lists fewer than 55,000 clones; 80% to 85% were seen once. V was cut by 2 bases and J by 1 base, with 9 bases left in between. CDR3 size: 14 residues. The germline gives CDR1 MNHEY, CDR2 SMNVEV (reference sequence). The chain has TRBV27 and TRBJ2-7; a possible D gene is TRBD1 (5 bases). This TCR came from an adult with an advanced solid tumor such as melanoma, head and neck, liver or kidney cancer. Sequenced material: CD4+ or CD8+ T cells sorted from blood, taken in a trial of the OX40 agonist ivuxolimab. The DNA of the CDR3 is TGTGCCAGCAGTTTACAGGGCGCGTCCTACGAGCAGTACTTC. Translation: CASSLQGASYEQYF.